The clone carrying this T cell receptor beta chain appeared a few times. In the original processing: Estimates of nucleated cell counts were drawn from the amplification of reference gene primers. This table comes from immunoSEQ multiplex PCR, and its TCRdb copy is limited to in-frame clones, with some not included. V and J calls and clone size are as listed in that table; D and trimming were resolved from the DNA. Of some 290,000 clones detected, around 86% appear once; the ten largest clones hold around 2.9%. Trimming left V 3 bases short and J 0 bases short, with 9 bases between. CDR3 size: 15 residues. The V gene's germline CDR1 is SNHLY and CDR2 FYNNEI. The entry originates in a study of blood T cell repertoires in COVID-19. In the study overall: Some COVID-19 samples were acute and others convalescent; all came from the United States, Italy and Spain. PBMCs, B-cell-depleted T cells, or T cells provided the cDNA or gDNA that made up the material.

The sample was peripheral blood. The receptor's source is a woman aged 55 to 70 with active or convalescent COVID-19. The chain links TRBV2 to TRBJ1-3, with D unresolved. CDR3 in DNA: TGTGCCAGCAGTGATGGGCCGAACTCTGGAAACACCATATATTTT. The encoded protein is CASSDGPNSGNTIYF.